These T cell receptor beta chains were read from a single sample in a study of Graves' ophthalmopathy and Graves' hyperthyroidism. TCRdb re-analysed the multiplex PCR reads in MiXCR, keeping a single row per CDR3 protein. The sample holds 200,000 to 300,000 distinct CDR3 sequences; 40% to 50% are singletons and the top ten take about 45%. The sample comprised peripheral blood. All receptors derive from an adult man with Graves' ophthalmopathy. The CDR3 runs from the conserved cysteine through the conserved F or W. A D gene is named only where the DNA matches it firmly. Clone size, where shown, is once, few, many, or a class for clones that have expanded.

clone_size: NA
j_call: TRBJ2-5
v_call: TRBV13
d_call: TRBD2
cdr3_aa: CASSPRRASGLPQETQYF
cdr3_nt: TGTGCCAGCAGCCCTCGACGGGCTAGCGGGTTGCCCCAAGAGACCCAGTACTTC

clone_size: NA
j_call: TRBJ2-7
v_call: TRBV5-1
d_call: TRBD1
cdr3_aa: CASSWGQGADEQYF
cdr3_nt: TGCGCCAGCAGCTGGGGACAGGGGGCGGACGAGCAGTACTTC

clone_size: NA
j_call: TRBJ2-6
v_call: TRBV19
d_call: NA
cdr3_aa: CASSAGHLSGANVLTF
cdr3_nt: TGTGCCAGTAGTGCCGGACACCTCTCTGGGGCCAACGTCCTGACTTTC

clone_size: NA
j_call: TRBJ1-1
v_call: TRBV5-5
d_call: NA
cdr3_aa: CASSFPEGKGNTEAFF
cdr3_nt: TGTGCCAGCAGCTTTCCGGAGGGAAAGGGGAACACTGAAGCTTTCTTT

clone_size: NA
j_call: TRBJ2-2
v_call: TRBV20-1
d_call: NA
cdr3_aa: CSARDPGDLTGELFF
cdr3_nt: TGCAGTGCTAGAGATCCAGGGGACCTCACCGGGGAGCTGTTTTTT

clone_size: many
j_call: TRBJ1-2
v_call: TRBV24-1
d_call: NA
cdr3_aa: CATSDSSQGRGGYTF
cdr3_nt: TGTGCCACCAGTGATTCCTCACAGGGACGGGGGGGCTACACCTTC

clone_size: NA
j_call: TRBJ2-7
v_call: TRBV20-1
d_call: TRBD2
cdr3_aa: CSARAGTSDYEQYF
cdr3_nt: TGCAGTGCTAGAGCCGGGACTAGCGACTACGAGCAGTACTTC

clone_size: NA
j_call: TRBJ2-2
v_call: TRBV7-2
d_call: NA
cdr3_aa: CASSLDSGNTGELFF
cdr3_nt: TGTGCCAGCAGCTTAGATAGCGGGAACACCGGGGAGCTGTTTTTT

clone_size: few
j_call: TRBJ1-2
v_call: TRBV20-1
d_call: TRBD1
cdr3_aa: CSARRTGGADYGYTF
cdr3_nt: TGCAGTGCTAGGAGGACAGGGGGCGCTGACTATGGCTACACCTTC

clone_size: NA
j_call: TRBJ2-5
v_call: TRBV28
d_call: NA
cdr3_aa: CASTPTATPKETQYF
cdr3_nt: TGTGCCAGCACACCTACAGCGACGCCCAAAGAGACCCAGTACTTC

clone_size: NA
j_call: TRBJ1-1
v_call: TRBV7-3
d_call: NA
cdr3_aa: CASSLPGAPNTEAFF
cdr3_nt: TGTGCCAGCAGCTTACCGGGAGCCCCGAACACTGAAGCTTTCTTT

clone_size: NA
j_call: TRBJ2-5
v_call: TRBV2
d_call: NA
cdr3_aa: CASSQDGGWETQYF
cdr3_nt: TGTGCCAGCAGCCAAGATGGAGGTTGGGAGACCCAGTACTTC

clone_size: many
j_call: TRBJ2-5
v_call: TRBV24-1
d_call: NA
cdr3_aa: CATSEVGPRAETQYF
cdr3_nt: TGTGCCACCAGTGAGGTAGGCCCTCGGGCAGAGACCCAGTACTTC

clone_size: NA
j_call: TRBJ2-2
v_call: TRBV2
d_call: NA
cdr3_aa: CASTSNHETGELFF
cdr3_nt: TGTGCCAGCACCTCGAACCATGAGACGGGGGAGCTGTTTTTT

clone_size: NA
j_call: TRBJ1-5
v_call: TRBV4-1
d_call: NA
cdr3_aa: CASSQVPGMGGQPQHF
cdr3_nt: TGCGCCAGCAGCCAAGTGCCAGGGATGGGCGGTCAGCCCCAGCATTTT

clone_size: once
j_call: TRBJ1-3
v_call: TRBV7-6
d_call: TRBD1
cdr3_aa: CASSADRVENTIYF
cdr3_nt: TGTGCCAGCAGCGCCGACAGGGTGGAAAACACCATATATTTT

clone_size: NA
j_call: TRBJ1-1
v_call: TRBV3-1
d_call: NA
cdr3_aa: CASSQIGRINTEAFF
cdr3_nt: TGTGCCAGCAGCCAAATCGGACGGATCAACACTGAAGCTTTCTTT

clone_size: NA
j_call: TRBJ1-1
v_call: TRBV7-3
d_call: TRBD1
cdr3_aa: CASSQIGTGNKAFF
cdr3_nt: TGTGCCAGCAGCCAGATTGGGACAGGGAATAAAGCTTTCTTT

clone_size: NA
j_call: TRBJ2-5
v_call: TRBV10-3
d_call: TRBD2
cdr3_aa: CASSASGGQETQYF
cdr3_nt: TGTGCCAGCAGTGCCTCGGGGGGTCAGGAGACCCAGTACTTC